The 8 T cell receptor beta chains in this list originate from one sample, sequenced in a study of cytomegalovirus exposure and HLA in healthy donors. The study ran its PCR with 60 Vbeta and 13 Jbeta primers. The repertoire was sequenced with immunoSEQ multiplex PCR; TCRdb's copy has only in-frame clones and lacks some. This table holds about 130,000 clones, roughly 80% found once. The material sequenced was PBMCs. These receptors came from a man younger than 35 in good health and CMV-seropositive.

V gene TRBV27 combines with J gene TRBJ2-1; 8 bases agree with TRBD2. The V gene's germline CDR1 is MNHEY and CDR2 SMNVEV (reference sequence). The CDR3 has 14 amino acids. The junction had 5 bases not matched to a gene; V was cut back by 3 bases and J by 7 bases. The CDR3 is CASSLLRGANEQFF. In nucleotides, the CDR3 is TGTGCCAGCAGTTTGTTGCGGGGGGCTAATGAGCAGTTCTTC.

This clone is labeled as medium-sized. Other DNA sequences of this sample code for an identical CDR3. The chain couples TRBV29-1 to TRBJ1-4; TRBD1 agrees at 9 bases. Germline V gives CDR1 SQVTM, CDR2 ANQGSEA. The V gene end was trimmed by 3 bases and the J gene end by 7 bases; junction bases not matched to a gene: 3. The CDR3 runs 13 residues. The CDR3 DNA reads as TGCAGCGTTGAGGGGACAGGGAGTGAAAAACTGTTTTTT. Amino acid sequence: CSVEGTGSEKLFF.

The CDR3 region is CASGTGGGYLETQYF. Here the CDR3 DNA reads TGTGCCAGCGGGACAGGGGGCGGTTATTTGGAGACCCAGTACTTC. The V and J genes are TRBV7-9 and TRBJ2-5, with 12 bases that match TRBD1. The CDR3 is 15 amino acids. V trimming: 8 bases; J trimming: 5 bases; junction bases outside the gene matches: 9. Germline lookup yields CDR1 SEHNR and CDR2 FQNEAQ (reference sequence).

V usage is TRBV29-1 and J usage is TRBJ2-4; 7 positions match TRBD2. Per germline, CDR1 SQVTM and CDR2 ANQGSEA. V dropped 1 base and J dropped 0; count of bases not matched to a gene: 12. The CDR3 consists of 18 residues. In DNA, the CDR3 is TGCAGCGTTGAAGGGGAGGGGAGAGATAATCTAGCCAAAAACATTCAGTACTTC. The encoded protein is CSVEGEGRDNLAKNIQYF.

This sequence joins TRBV6-1 and TRBJ1-5; 7 nucleotides match TRBD1. Trimming cost V 11 bases and J 4 bases; bases outside gene matches: 8. This CDR3 is built from 13 residues. CDR1 is MNHNS and CDR2 is SASEGT in the germline V gene. The CDR3 protein is CAGQQGRNQPQHF. CDR3 bases: TGTGCCGGTCAACAGGGGCGAAATCAGCCCCAGCATTTT.

Regarding this clone: Here the CDR3 omits its conserved ending phenylalanine or tryptophan, so a read error is the likely source. This sequence joins TRBV5-1 and TRBJ1-2; possibly TRBD1 for D (5 bases). Trimming took 4 bases from V and 2 from J, leaving 18 bases between them. CDR1 is SGHRS, CDR2 YFSETQ, per germline. The CDR3 runs to 16 residues. DNA for the CDR3: TGCGCCAGCAGCCGGGGGTCCAGGCACGAAAACTATGGCTACACCCTC. Translated, it gives CASSRGSRHENYGYTL.

This chain connects TRBV2 to TRBJ2-1; D is perhaps TRBD2 (6 bases). Trimming removed 3 bases at V and 1 base at J, with 13 bases between. This CDR3 region has 16 residues. Per germline, CDR1 SNHLY and CDR2 FYNNEI. CDR3 DNA sequence: TGTGCCAGCAGTGATAAGGGCGGGGAGTCCTACAATGAGCAGTTCTTC. Protein product: CASSDKGGESYNEQFF.

Concerning this clone itself: The CDR3 does not end in the conserved phenylalanine or tryptophan, so this is likely a read error. The DNA is omitted, as the CDR3 cannot be located on it reliably, and the CDR3 follows TCRdb's listing. J is TRBJ1-2 and V is TRBV5-4; TRBD1 is taken as the D call from the table, unchecked against the DNA. Both ends counted, the CDR3 spans 13 residues. Germline loops: CDR1 SGHNT, CDR2 YYREEE (reference sequence). CDR3 region: CASSTVGTGGLVY.